This is a list of T cell receptor beta chains from one sample in a study of cytomegalovirus exposure and HLA in healthy donors. Some clones are missing from TCRdb's copy, which holds only in-frame ones; the method was immunoSEQ multiplex PCR. The sample shows approximately 290,000 clones, 80% of them seen only once. Input material: PBMCs. Receptor source: a girl aged 2-10 years in good health and CMV-seronegative. CDR3s leave out the opening cysteine and the closing phenylalanine or tryptophan.

V gene	J gene	CDR3 protein
TRBV29-1	TRBJ2-7	SARRTGIIHEQY
TRBV11-1	TRBJ1-2	ASSPNGHGYT
TRBV2	TRBJ2-1	ASRGRPLTSGRASYNEQF
TRBV28	TRBJ2-7	ASSIPAYEQY
TRBV30	TRBJ2-7	AWSGGGAEQY
TRBV6-1	TRBJ1-1	ASSEDSGGTEAF
TRBV4-1	TRBJ1-4	ASSPKEGFSPRGEKLF
TRBV5-4	TRBJ2-3	ASSLAPLADTQY
TRBV5-4	NA	ASPRGSYEQY
TRBV28	TRBJ2-7	ASSTETGNYEQY
TRBV7-6	TRBJ2-5	ASSPIPGGEQY
TRBV14	TRBJ1-2	ASSQDPGVRYGYT
TRBV5-1	TRBJ1-1	ASSLGQTTEAF
TRBV2	TRBJ2-7	ALLVRGASYEQY
TRBV5-8	TRBJ1-1	ASSGYRVTEAF
TRBV6-1	TRBJ1-3	ASIGGSRLGNTIY
TRBV5-4	TRBJ1-2	ASSLGQGNYGYT
TRBV28	TRBJ2-7	ASSYSSGGAYEQY
TRBV2	TRBJ2-7	ASSVWTSGSYEQY
TRBV5-4	TRBJ1-3	ASSSKPAGAGNTIY
TRBV11-2	TRBJ2-7	ASSPPGGRESYEQY
TRBV13	TRBJ1-1	ASSLWATRAF
TRBV2	TRBJ1-3	ASSFYQGAQGNTIY
TRBV7-2	TRBJ1-1	ASGHAGRVNTEAF
TRBV10-3	TRBJ2-7	AISPGLAGGQGYEQY
TRBV28	TRBJ2-5	ATAGTSGSGETQY
TRBV6-6	TRBJ1-4	ASSDRATNEKLF
TRBV19	TRBJ2-5	ASSVVTLGGETQY
TRBV5-1	TRBJ2-2	ASSGAGDTGELF
TRBV9	TRBJ2-6	ASSVGRISGANVLT
TRBV2	TRBJ2-1	ASTGRRGSEQF
TRBV7-3	TRBJ2-5	ASSSGGLAGGTQY
TRBV7-9	TRBJ2-7	ASSEPGQGRYEQY
TRBV11-3	TRBJ1-1	ASSSSGQGGPKAF
TRBV9	TRBJ2-3	ASSAGLAGVDTQY
TRBV18	TRBJ1-2	ASSSGQVGYGYT
TRBV6-1	TRBJ2-7	ASSEVNPRYEQY
TRBV7-9	TRBJ2-7	ASNLPGGEQY
TRBV27	TRBJ1-5	ASRQTGFAPQH
TRBV28	TRBJ1-1	ASSRRGNTEAF
TRBV7-3	TRBJ2-7	ASRDRDRPYEQY
TRBV5-1	TRBJ2-7	ASSWGLSSSYEQY
TRBV6-5	TRBJ1-4	ASKMDSNEKLF
TRBV12-2	TRBJ1-5	ASRSRDPEGNQPQH
TRBV18	TRBJ2-7	ASSHRDRNYEQY
TRBV28	TRBJ1-6	ASTGYNSPLH